A single sample is the source of the 7 T cell receptor beta chains below, sequenced in a study of cytotoxic CD8 clonotypes in ibrutinib-treated CLL. Produced via immunoSEQ multiplex PCR; TCRdb's table is partial and in-frame only. The repertoire has some 310,000 clones, just under 80% of them found once; the top ten carry 6.5% to 8.5%. Source: PBMCs, taken before ibrutinib treatment. The receptors come from a human donor with chronic lymphocytic leukemia.

This sequence joins TRBV15 and TRBJ2-6, with 12 bases aligning to TRBD2. Losses at the gene ends were 1 base for V and 3 bases for J; bases not matched to a gene: 4. Per the germline V gene, CDR1 is LNHNV and CDR2 is YYDKDF (reference sequence). The CDR3 is made up of 18 amino acids. In DNA, the CDR3 is TGTGCCACCAGCAGAGGGACTAGCGGGATTTTTGGGGCCAACGTCCTGACTTTC. It is translated as CATSRGTSGIFGANVLTF.

V and J are TRBV27 and TRBJ1-1; perhaps TRBD1 as D (6 bases). The CDR3 covers 12 residues. V was pared by 7 bases and J by 5 bases, with 11 bases between. The germline gives CDR1 MNHEY, CDR2 SMNVEV (reference sequence). The CDR3 loop is CASTGARTEAFF. Here the CDR3 DNA reads TGTGCCAGCACGGGGGCGCGGACTGAAGCTTTCTTT.

This clone occurred a few times. The chain recombines TRBV5-1 with TRBJ1-5; the D gene is possibly TRBD1 (5 bases). Trimming took 0 bases from V and 7 from J, leaving 14 bases between them. The CDR3 is made up of 15 amino acids. Germline assignment: CDR1 SGHRS and CDR2 YFSETQ. CDR3 in amino acids: CASSLAGGAAQPQHF. As DNA, the CDR3 is TGCGCCAGCAGCTTGGCCGGTGGGGCGGCCCAGCCCCAGCATTTT.

This sequence joins TRBV11-2 and TRBJ2-7; unclear D gene. V dropped 3 bases and J dropped 0 bases, with 12 bases sitting between them. Germline assignment: CDR1 SGHAT and CDR2 FQNNGV. CDR3 length: 15 amino acids. The CDR3 DNA reads as TGTGCCAGCAGCTTCCGAACAGAATACTCCTACGAGCAGTACTTC. This sequence encodes CASSFRTEYSYEQYF.

The V gene is TRBV19, the J gene TRBJ2-5, with 9 bases aligning to TRBD2. Trimming took 0 bases from V and 3 from J; bases not matched to a gene: 5. Germline CDR1 reads LNHDA; CDR2 reads SQIVND (reference sequence). CDR3 length equals 16 residues. The CDR3 region is CASSIELAGPEETQYF. CDR3 in DNA: TGTGCCAGTAGTATAGAACTAGCGGGCCCTGAAGAGACCCAGTACTTC.

The table lists this clone with a few counts. This chain links TRBV11-2 with TRBJ2-7; D is undetermined. Trimming shortened V by 1 base and J by 3 bases, and 4 bases separated the two germline ends. This CDR3 comprises 12 residues. The germline CDR1 and CDR2 sequences are SGHAT and FQNNGV. The CDR3 reads CASSLVVYEQYF. In DNA, the CDR3 is TGTGCCAGCAGCTTAGTCGTCTACGAGCAGTACTTC.

The V gene is TRBV27, the J gene TRBJ2-7; weak D call: TRBD1 (6 bases). Germline loops: CDR1 MNHEY, CDR2 SMNVEV (reference sequence). The CDR3 runs 14 residues. Between the trimmed V and J ends, which lost 6 bases and 3 bases, there was a span of 15 bases. In DNA, the CDR3 is TGTGCCAGCAGCCCCGCAGGGGATATCTACGAGCAGTACTTC. The encoded protein is CASSPAGDIYEQYF.